This T cell receptor (beta chain) was documented in a study of identical twins (dated by TCRdb to 2016 to 2017). Context from the whole study: To test whether fetal clonotypes persist, the study used deep sequencing on TCR alpha and beta repertoires from monozygotic twins, unrelated adults of various ages, and cord blood. To rule out contamination, the twin experiments were replicated at different times with different library preparation protocols.

Library creation used 5' RACE. TCRdb lists the instrument as Illumina HiSeq 2000. A universal primer binding site was added through template switching, and the final cDNA carried a unique molecular identifier so that TCR cDNA molecules could be counted accurately. Specific primers in the conserved constant-segment region were used to synthesize first-strand cDNA for the TCR alpha and beta chains. To control for contamination, every cDNA library carried two barcodes: a SMART-Mk sample barcode plus Illumina barcodes. Two successive PCR steps introduced TruSeq adapter sequences along with Illumina sample barcodes. The Illumina HiSeq platform was used with custom primers to sequence TCR alpha and beta cDNA libraries. Per the original workflow: MiGEC processed the raw reads to extract unique molecular identifiers, while MiXCR was used to determine the CDR3 positions. Recombination models were inferred per individual with the repgenHMM and IGoR tools using an EM algorithm. Shared clonotypes were analyzed with the tcR package in R, and sharing was normalized by the product of cloneset sizes. Out-of-frame nonproductive sequences were analyzed to study raw recombination free of thymic and clonal selection effects. TCRdb reprocessed the public reads (quality trimming at Q25 with fastp, clone calling with MiXCR) and kept in-frame beta chains. For every CDR3 protein sequence, its rows merge into one entry that carries the most common genes and DNA. These V and J calls derive from TCRdb rather than the authors' analysis. This sample is represented by 700,000 to 950,000 distinct CDR3 sequences; roughly an eighth of them were singletons. The ten largest clones capture roughly 1.5% of the sample.

Concerning this clonotype: It has no known antigen specificity. Per-base quality was not reported, and no clone a single base away is much larger than it.

On the study overall, not on this receptor specifically: Fewer insertions were carried by abundant cord blood beta clonotypes; a weaker similar trend was observed in young adult naive repertoires, while no such trend was observed in memory repertoires. Because the same donors could not be followed over many years, the conclusions relied on cross-sectional statistical analysis. Recombination models systematically underestimated out-of-frame TCR alpha sharing in monozygotic twins but agreed with sharing between unrelated individuals. Excess twin sharing in beta out-of-frame sequences was weaker because fewer shared sequences lowered the signal-to-noise ratio. Zero-insertion analyses could be partly confounded by invariant T cells such as MAIT and iNKT, though diverse VJ usage argued against such confounding for most clonotypes. Out-of-frame TCR alpha sequences shared between twins showed an excess of low generation-probability sequences compared with coincidental sharing between unrelated individuals.

Every donor was a healthy Caucasian. Three pairs of female monozygotic twins, all aged about 18 to 30 years, made up the twin cohort. RNA for TCR libraries was isolated from peripheral blood mononuclear cells. The CDR3 holds 16 amino acids from the cysteine to the phenylalanine. Only the CDR3 DNA stays, 48 bases, in frame from base 1. Deletion took 7 bases off V and 5 bases off J, with a span of 22 bases between the germline ends. From a lookup of the germline V gene (reference sequence), CDR1 and CDR2 are SEHNR and FQNEAQ. These same data were also listed under a study on yellow fever vaccine responses in identical twins. As described in the second report: The authors reported that the T cell response to vaccination in identical twins appeared partly convergent and partly personalized. The study precisely tracked vaccine-responding T cell clones in identical twins.

The receptor's source is a woman aged 18 to 35 in good health. The chain was built from TRBV7-9 and TRBJ2-3; 5 matching bases give a weak D call of TRBD1. Material: PBMCs. The sequence in DNA is TGTGCCAGCACCTCCCTCGGGCCAGGGTATTTAGATACGCAGTATTTT. This gives the protein CASTSLGPGYLDTQYF.